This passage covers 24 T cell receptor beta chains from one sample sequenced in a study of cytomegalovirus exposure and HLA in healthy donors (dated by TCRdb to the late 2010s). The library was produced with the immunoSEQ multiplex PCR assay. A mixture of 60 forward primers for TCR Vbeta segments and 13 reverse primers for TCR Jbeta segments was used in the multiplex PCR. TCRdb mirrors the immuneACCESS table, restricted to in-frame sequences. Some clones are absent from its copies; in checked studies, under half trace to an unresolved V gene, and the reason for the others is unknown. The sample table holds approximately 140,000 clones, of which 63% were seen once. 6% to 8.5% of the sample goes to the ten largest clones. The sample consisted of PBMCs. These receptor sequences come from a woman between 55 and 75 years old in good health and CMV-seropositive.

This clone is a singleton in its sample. CDR3 DNA: TGTGCCAGCAGCCCGTTTGGCGGGCTCGCTAGCACAGATACGCAGTATTTT. It specifies CASSPFGGLASTDTQYF. V usage is TRBV5-8 and J usage is TRBJ2-3; D perhaps matches TRBD2 (5 bases). The CDR3 is made up of 17 amino acids. The V end lost 4 bases, the J end lost 0 bases, and 18 bases lay between the germline ends. Germline CDR1 and CDR2: SGHTS and YDEGEE.

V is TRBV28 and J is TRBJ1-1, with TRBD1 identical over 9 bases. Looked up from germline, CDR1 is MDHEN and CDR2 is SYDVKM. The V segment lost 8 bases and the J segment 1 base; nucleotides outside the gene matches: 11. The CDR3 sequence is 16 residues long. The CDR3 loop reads CASFGTGIPRNTEAFF. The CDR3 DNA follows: TGTGCCAGCTTCGGGACAGGGATTCCTAGGAACACTGAAGCTTTCTTT.

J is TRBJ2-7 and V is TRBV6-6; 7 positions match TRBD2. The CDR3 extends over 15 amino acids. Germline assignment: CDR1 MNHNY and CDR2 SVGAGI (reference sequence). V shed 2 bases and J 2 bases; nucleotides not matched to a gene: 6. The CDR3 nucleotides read TGTGCCAGCAGTTACGGGGCGGGAGTAACCTACGAGCAGTACTTC. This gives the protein CASSYGAGVTYEQYF.

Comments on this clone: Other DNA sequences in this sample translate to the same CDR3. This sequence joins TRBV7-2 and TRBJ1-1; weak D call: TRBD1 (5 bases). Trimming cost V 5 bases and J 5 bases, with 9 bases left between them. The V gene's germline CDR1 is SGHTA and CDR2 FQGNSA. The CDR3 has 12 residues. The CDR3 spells CASSPRGTEAFF. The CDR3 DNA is TGTGCCAGCAGCCCACGGGGGACTGAAGCTTTCTTT.

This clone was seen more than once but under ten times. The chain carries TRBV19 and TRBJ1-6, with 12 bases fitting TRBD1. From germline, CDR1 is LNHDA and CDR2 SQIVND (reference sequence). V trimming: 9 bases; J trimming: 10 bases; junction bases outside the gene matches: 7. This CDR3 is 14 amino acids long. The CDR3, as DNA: TGTGCCAGGGAGGGACAGGGGGCTGGGTCACCCCTCCACTTT. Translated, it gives CAREGQGAGSPLHF. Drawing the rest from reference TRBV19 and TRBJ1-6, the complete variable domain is DGGITQSPKYLFRKEGQNVTLSCEQNLNHDAMYWYRQDPGQGLRLIYYSQIVNDFQKGDIAEGYSVSREKKESFPLTVTSAQKNPTAFYLCAREGQGAGSPLHFGNGTRLTVT.

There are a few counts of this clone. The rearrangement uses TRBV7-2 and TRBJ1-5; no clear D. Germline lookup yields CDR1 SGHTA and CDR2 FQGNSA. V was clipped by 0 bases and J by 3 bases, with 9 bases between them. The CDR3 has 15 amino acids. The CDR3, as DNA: TGTGCCAGCAGCTTAGCATCGGGAAACAATCAGCCCCAGCATTTT. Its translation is CASSLASGNNQPQHF. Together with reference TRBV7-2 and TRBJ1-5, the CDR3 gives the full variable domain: GAGVSQSPSNKVTEKGKDVELRCDPISGHTALYWYRQSLGQGLEFLIYFQGNSAPDKSGLPSDRFSAERTGGSVSTLTIQRTQQEDSAVYLCASSLASGNNQPQHFGDGTRLSIL.

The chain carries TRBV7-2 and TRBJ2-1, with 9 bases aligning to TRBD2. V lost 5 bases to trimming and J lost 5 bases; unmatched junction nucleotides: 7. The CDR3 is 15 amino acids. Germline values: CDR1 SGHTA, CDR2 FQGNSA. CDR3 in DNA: TGTGCCAGCAGCCTAGTAGCGGGAGTTAACAATGAGCAGTTCTTC. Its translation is CASSLVAGVNNEQFF.

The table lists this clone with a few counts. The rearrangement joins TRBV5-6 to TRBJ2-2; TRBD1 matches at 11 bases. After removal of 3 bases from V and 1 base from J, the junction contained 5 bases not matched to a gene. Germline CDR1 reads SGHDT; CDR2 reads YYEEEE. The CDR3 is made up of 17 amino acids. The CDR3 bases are TGTGCCAGCAGCTCTCGCGGGACAGGGGGGAACACCGGGGAGCTGTTTTTT. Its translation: CASSSRGTGGNTGELFF.

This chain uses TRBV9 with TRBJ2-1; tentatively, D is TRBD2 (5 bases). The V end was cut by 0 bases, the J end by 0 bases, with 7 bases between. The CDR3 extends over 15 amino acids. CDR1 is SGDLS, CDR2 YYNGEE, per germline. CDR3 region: CASSVGGNSYNEQFF. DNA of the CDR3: TGTGCCAGCAGCGTAGGAGGGAACTCCTACAATGAGCAGTTCTTC.

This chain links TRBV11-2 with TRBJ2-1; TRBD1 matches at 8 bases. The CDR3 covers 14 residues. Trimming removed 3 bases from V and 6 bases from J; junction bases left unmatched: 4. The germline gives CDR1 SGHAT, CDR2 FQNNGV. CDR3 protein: CASSLRGQGNEQFF. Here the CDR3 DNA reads TGTGCCAGCAGCTTGAGAGGACAGGGCAATGAGCAGTTCTTC.

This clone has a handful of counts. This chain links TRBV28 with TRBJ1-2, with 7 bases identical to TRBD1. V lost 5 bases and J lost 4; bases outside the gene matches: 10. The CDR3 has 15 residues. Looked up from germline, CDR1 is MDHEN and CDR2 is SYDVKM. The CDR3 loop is CASSPSHRGTYGYTF. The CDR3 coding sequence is TGTGCCAGCAGTCCATCCCACAGGGGAACCTATGGCTACACCTTC.

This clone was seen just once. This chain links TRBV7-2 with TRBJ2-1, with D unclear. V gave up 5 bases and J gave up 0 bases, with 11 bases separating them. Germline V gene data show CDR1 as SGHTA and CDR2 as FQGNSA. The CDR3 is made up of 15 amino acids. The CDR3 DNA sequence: TGTGCCAGCAGCCCCGACACCTACTCCTACAATGAGCAGTTCTTC. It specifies CASSPDTYSYNEQFF.

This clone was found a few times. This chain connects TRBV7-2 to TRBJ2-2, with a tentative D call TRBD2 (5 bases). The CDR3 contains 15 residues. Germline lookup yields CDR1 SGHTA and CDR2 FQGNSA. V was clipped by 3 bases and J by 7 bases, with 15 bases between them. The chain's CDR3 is CASSLAPGWGGELFF. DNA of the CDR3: TGTGCCAGCAGCTTGGCTCCGGGGTGGGGCGGGGAGCTGTTTTTT.

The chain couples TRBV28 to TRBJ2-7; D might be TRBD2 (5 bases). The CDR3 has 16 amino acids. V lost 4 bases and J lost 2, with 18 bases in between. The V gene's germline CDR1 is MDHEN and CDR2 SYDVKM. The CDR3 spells CASSSHRTSGTYEQYF. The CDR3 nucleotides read TGTGCCAGCAGTTCCCACCGAACTAGTGGGACCTACGAGCAGTACTTC.

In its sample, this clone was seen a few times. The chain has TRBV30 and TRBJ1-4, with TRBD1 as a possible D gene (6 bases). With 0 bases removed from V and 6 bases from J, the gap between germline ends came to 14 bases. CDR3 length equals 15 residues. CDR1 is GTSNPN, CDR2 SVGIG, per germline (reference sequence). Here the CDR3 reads CAWSVLGGADEKLFF. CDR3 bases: TGTGCCTGGAGTGTACTGGGGGGGGCGGATGAAAAACTGTTTTTT. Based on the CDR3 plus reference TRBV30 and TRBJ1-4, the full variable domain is SQTIHQWPATLVQPVGSPLSLECTVEGTSNPNLYWYRQAAGRGLQLLFYSVGIGQISSEVPQNLSASRPQDRQFILSSKKLLLSDSGFYLCAWSVLGGADEKLFFGSGTQLSVL.

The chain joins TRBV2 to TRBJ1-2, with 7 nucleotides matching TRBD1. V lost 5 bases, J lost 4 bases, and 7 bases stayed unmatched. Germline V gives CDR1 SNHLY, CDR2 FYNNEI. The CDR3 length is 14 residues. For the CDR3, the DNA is TGTGCCAGCAGTCATGACAGGGACGCCTATGGCTACACCTTC. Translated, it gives CASSHDRDAYGYTF.

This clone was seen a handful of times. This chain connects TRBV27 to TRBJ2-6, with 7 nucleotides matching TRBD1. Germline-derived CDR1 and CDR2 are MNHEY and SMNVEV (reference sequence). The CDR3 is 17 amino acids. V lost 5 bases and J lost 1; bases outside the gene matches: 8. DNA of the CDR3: TGTGCCAGCAGTCCCAGACAGGGTAATTCTGGGGCCAACGTCCTGACTTTC. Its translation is CASSPRQGNSGANVLTF. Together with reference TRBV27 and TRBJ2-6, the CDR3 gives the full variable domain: EAQVTQNPRYLITVTGKKLTVTCSQNMNHEYMSWYRQDPGLGLRQIYYSMNVEVTDKGDVPEGYKVSRKEKRNFPLILESPSPNQTSLYFCASSPRQGNSGANVLTFGAGSRLTVL.

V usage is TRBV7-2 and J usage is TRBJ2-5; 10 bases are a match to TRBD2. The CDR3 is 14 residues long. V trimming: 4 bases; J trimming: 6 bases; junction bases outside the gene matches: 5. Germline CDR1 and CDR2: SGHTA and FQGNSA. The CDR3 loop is CASSWGLAIQTQYF. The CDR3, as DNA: TGTGCCAGCAGCTGGGGACTAGCGATCCAGACCCAGTACTTC.

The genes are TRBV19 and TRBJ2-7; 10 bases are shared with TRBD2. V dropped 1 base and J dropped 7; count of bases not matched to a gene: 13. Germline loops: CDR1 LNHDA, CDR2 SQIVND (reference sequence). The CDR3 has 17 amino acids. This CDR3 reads CASSIGVGLAGELEQYF. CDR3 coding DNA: TGTGCCAGTAGTATAGGGGTAGGTCTAGCGGGAGAACTGGAGCAGTACTTC.

CDR3 loop: CASSLDSSSYNEQFF. Here the CDR3 DNA reads TGTGCCAGCAGCCTGGACAGCAGCTCCTACAATGAGCAGTTCTTC. The chain carries TRBV27 and TRBJ2-1, with a tentative D call TRBD1 (6 bases). Trimming removed 6 bases at V and 0 bases at J, with 12 bases between. This CDR3 is 15 amino acids long. From germline, CDR1 is MNHEY and CDR2 SMNVEV (reference sequence).

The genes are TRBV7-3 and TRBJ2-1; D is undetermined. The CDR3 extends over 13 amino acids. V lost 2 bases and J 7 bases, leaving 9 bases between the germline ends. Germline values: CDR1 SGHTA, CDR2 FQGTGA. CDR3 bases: TGTGCCAGCAGCTTATCGGTCGGGAATGAGCAGTTCTTC. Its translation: CASSLSVGNEQFF.

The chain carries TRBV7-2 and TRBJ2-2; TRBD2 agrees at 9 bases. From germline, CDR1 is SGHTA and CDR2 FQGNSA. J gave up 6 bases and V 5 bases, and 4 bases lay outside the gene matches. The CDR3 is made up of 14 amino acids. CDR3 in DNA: TGTGCCAGCAGCCCGGGACTAGCCGCCGGGGAGCTGTTTTTT. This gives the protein CASSPGLAAGELFF. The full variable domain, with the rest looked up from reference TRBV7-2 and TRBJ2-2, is GAGVSQSPSNKVTEKGKDVELRCDPISGHTALYWYRQSLGQGLEFLIYFQGNSAPDKSGLPSDRFSAERTGGSVSTLTIQRTQQEDSAVYLCASSPGLAAGELFFGEGSRLTVL.

The CDR3 reads CASSNTGTPLGPQHF. CDR3 DNA: TGTGCCAGCTCAAACACCGGGACTCCATTGGGGCCCCAGCATTTT. The chain employs TRBV18 and TRBJ1-5; TRBD1 might be the D (5 bases). The V gene's germline CDR1 is KGHSH and CDR2 LQKENI. V dropped 5 bases and J dropped 9 bases, with 20 bases sitting between them. This CDR3 comprises 15 residues.

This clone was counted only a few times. CDR3 nucleotides: TGTGCCAGCAGTGCACAGATGCTCGGGACTAGGGGCGAGCAGTACTTC. Encoded protein: CASSAQMLGTRGEQYF. V is TRBV6-1 and J is TRBJ2-7; TRBD2 matches at 8 bases. The germline V gene has CDR1 MNHNS and CDR2 SASEGT. Trimming at V came to 4 bases and at J to 6 bases, leaving 14 bases not matched to a gene. CDR3 length equals 16 residues.